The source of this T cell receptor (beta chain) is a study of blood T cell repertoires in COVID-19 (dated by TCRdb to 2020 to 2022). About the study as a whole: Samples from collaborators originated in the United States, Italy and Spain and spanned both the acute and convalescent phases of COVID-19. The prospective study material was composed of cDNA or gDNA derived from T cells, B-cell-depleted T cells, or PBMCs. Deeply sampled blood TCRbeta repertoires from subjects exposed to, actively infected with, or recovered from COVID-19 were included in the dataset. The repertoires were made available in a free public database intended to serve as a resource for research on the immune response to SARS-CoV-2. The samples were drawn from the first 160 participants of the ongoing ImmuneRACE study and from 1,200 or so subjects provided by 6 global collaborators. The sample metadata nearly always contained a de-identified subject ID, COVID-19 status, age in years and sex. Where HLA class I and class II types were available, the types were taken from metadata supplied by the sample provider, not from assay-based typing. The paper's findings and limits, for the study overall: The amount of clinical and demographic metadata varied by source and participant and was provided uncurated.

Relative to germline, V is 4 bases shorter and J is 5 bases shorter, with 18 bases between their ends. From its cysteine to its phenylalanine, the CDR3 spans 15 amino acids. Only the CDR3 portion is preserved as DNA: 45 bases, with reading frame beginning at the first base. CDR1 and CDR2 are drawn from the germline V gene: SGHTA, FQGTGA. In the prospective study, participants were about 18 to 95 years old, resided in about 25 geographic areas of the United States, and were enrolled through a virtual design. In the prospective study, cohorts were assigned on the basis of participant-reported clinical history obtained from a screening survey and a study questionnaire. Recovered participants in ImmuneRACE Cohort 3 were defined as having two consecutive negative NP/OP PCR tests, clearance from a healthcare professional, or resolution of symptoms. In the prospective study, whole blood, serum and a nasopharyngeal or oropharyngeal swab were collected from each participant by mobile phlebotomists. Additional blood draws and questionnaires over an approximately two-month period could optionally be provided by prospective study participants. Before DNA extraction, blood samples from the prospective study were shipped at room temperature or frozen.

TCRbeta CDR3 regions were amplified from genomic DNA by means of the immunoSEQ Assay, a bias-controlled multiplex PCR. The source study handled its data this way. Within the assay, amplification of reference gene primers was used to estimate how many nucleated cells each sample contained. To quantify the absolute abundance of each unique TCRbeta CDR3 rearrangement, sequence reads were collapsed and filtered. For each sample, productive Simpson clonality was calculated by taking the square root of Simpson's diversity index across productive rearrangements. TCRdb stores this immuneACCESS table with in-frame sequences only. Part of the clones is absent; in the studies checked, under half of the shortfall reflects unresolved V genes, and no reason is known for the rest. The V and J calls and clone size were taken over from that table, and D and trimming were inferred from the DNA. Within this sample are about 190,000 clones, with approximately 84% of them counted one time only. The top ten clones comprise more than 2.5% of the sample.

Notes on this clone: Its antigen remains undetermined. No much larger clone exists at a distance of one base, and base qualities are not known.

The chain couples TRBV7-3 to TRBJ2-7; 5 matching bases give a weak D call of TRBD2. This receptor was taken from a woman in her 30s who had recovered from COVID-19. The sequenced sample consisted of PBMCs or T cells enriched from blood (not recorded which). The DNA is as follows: TGTGCCAGCAGCTCAGCCGGACTCCCTCGGGACGAGCAGTACTTC. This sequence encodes CASSSAGLPRDEQYF.